The 26 T cell receptor beta chains reported below all come from one sample, sequenced in a study of T cell repertoires in cytomegalovirus infection. Via MiXCR, TCRdb re-called the reads, giving one row per CDR3 protein. The table shows 110,000 to 150,000 distinct CDR3 sequences, with more than 25% occurring only once. These receptors lack a known antigen. The specimen was CD8+ T cells from cultured PBMCs, collected from culture after CMV antigen stimulation. All receptors derive from a human donor in good health (CMV status not recorded). Some clones in this sample may be carry-over from other donors' samples.

This clonotype showed up just a few times. The genes are TRBV7-9 and TRBJ2-2; 7 bases align to TRBD1. V was pared by 5 bases and J by 4 bases, with 4 bases of the junction left unmatched. In germline, CDR1 is SEHNR, CDR2 FQNEAQ (reference sequence). The CDR3 has 14 amino acids. CDR3 sequence: CASSGDSSTGELFF. The CDR3, as DNA: TGTGCCAGCAGCGGGGACAGCTCCACCGGGGAGCTGTTTTTT.

In its sample, this clonotype was seen many times. The chain has TRBV5-1 and TRBJ1-2; D uncertain. This CDR3 region has 12 residues. The ends were cut back, 5 bases at V and 4 bases at J, with 9 bases in the middle. Germline V gene lookup returns CDR1 SGHRS and CDR2 YFSETQ. The chain's CDR3 is CASREGSYGYTF. For the CDR3, the DNA is TGCGCCAGCAGGGAGGGATCCTATGGCTACACCTTC.

V usage is TRBV5-5 and J usage is TRBJ1-5; 7 bases line up with TRBD1. The CDR3 length is 14 residues. The V gene's germline CDR1 is SGHKS and CDR2 YYEKEE (reference sequence). The trim removed 3 bases at V and 1 base at J, leaving 1 base unmatched. CDR3 in amino acids: CASSYRGSNQPQHF. In DNA, the CDR3 is TGTGCCAGCAGCTACAGGGGCAGCAATCAGCCCCAGCATTTT.

This chain connects TRBV6-5 to TRBJ2-3; D is undetermined. V was shortened by 5 bases and J by 0 bases, with 12 bases between the two germline ends. The germline gives CDR1 MNHEY, CDR2 SVGAGI. The CDR3 contains 15 residues. The CDR3 is CASSHHSGSTDTQYF. DNA for the CDR3: TGTGCCAGCAGTCACCATTCAGGAAGCACAGATACGCAGTATTTT.

The rearrangement uses TRBV7-2 and TRBJ2-7; D gene uncertain. This CDR3 is built from 14 residues. The V and J ends lost 1 base and 2 bases respectively, with 9 bases between them. CDR1 and CDR2 (germline): SGHTA, FQGNSA. CDR3 protein: CASSLGVLAYEQYF. The CDR3, as DNA: TGTGCCAGCAGCTTAGGGGTTTTGGCCTACGAGCAGTACTTC.

V gene TRBV25-1 combines with J gene TRBJ1-1; D is uncertain. There are 13 residues in the CDR3. Germline lookup yields CDR1 MGHDK and CDR2 SYGVNS. V was clipped by 2 bases and J by 5 bases, with 9 bases between them. Written as DNA, the CDR3 is TGTGCCAGCAGTGAACCTCTGAGGACTGAAGCTTTCTTT. Protein: CASSEPLRTEAFF. Looking up the rest from reference TRBV25-1 and TRBJ1-1 gives the full variable domain: EADIYQTPRYLVIGTGKKITLECSQTMGHDKMYWYQQDPGMELHLIHYSYGVNSTEKGDLSSESTVSRIRTEHFPLTLESARPSHTSQYLCASSEPLRTEAFFGQGTRLTVV.

V and J are TRBV7-6 and TRBJ2-2, with D perhaps TRBD1 (6 bases). Germline V CDR1 and CDR2: SGHVS, FNYEAQ. V was clipped by 3 bases and J by 6 bases, with 17 bases between them. This CDR3 contains 16 residues. CDR3 coding DNA: TGTGCCAGCAGCTTTGACCGGCAGGGGAAAGCCGGGGAGCTGTTTTTT. Translation: CASSFDRQGKAGELFF.

This clonotype has only one observation. One end of the junction does not line up with germline, which may come from a read error. V and J are TRBV12-3 or TRBV12-4 and TRBJ2-1; possible D gene TRBD2, 5 bases. This CDR3 is 14 amino acids long. The CDR3 reads CASTLLGSRNEQFF. Here the CDR3 DNA reads TGTGCCAGCACTTTACTAGGGTCACGCAATGAGCAGTTCTTC.

This clonotype was counted between two and nine times. This rearrangement joins TRBV5-1 to TRBJ2-1; 12 positions agree with TRBD1. Germline trimming cut 1 base from V and 8 bases from J; bases unmatched to any gene: 7. Per the germline V gene, CDR1 is SGHRS and CDR2 is YFSETQ. This CDR3 is 16 amino acids long. CDR3 nucleotides: TGCGCCAGCAGCTTGACTCCGGGACAGGGGGCAGATGAGCAGTTCTTC. Translated, it gives CASSLTPGQGADEQFF.

This clonotype was recorded at least ten times. The chain uses TRBV28 and TRBJ2-2; no firm D call. There are 12 residues in the CDR3. V lost 4 bases and J 7 bases, leaving 7 bases between the germline ends. CDR1 is MDHEN and CDR2 is SYDVKM in the germline V gene. DNA for the CDR3: TGTGCCAGCAGTTCCATAAGCGGGGAGCTGTTTTTT. Residues: CASSSISGELFF.

This clonotype showed up just a few times. This rearrangement joins TRBV27 to TRBJ2-1; tentative D call: TRBD2 (6 bases). Germline loops: CDR1 MNHEY, CDR2 SMNVEV (reference sequence). This CDR3 has 16 amino acids. Trimming left V 3 bases short and J 7 bases short, with 19 bases between. This chain's CDR3 is CASSFSGTPLWNEQFF. The CDR3 nucleotides are TGTGCCAGCAGTTTTTCCGGGACTCCACTGTGGAATGAGCAGTTCTTC.

This clonotype was counted many times. J is TRBJ1-3 and V is TRBV6-5, with a tentative D call TRBD1 (5 bases). Germline assignment: CDR1 MNHEY and CDR2 SVGAGI. The CDR3 is made up of 17 amino acids. The V gene lost 6 bases and the J gene lost 0 bases, with 18 bases spanning the gap. The CDR3 spells CASRRGDGGGSGNTIYF. CDR3 nucleotides: TGTGCCAGCAGAAGGGGAGATGGCGGGGGCTCTGGAAACACCATATATTTT.

This chain links TRBV4-2 with TRBJ2-2, with 7 bases aligning to TRBD2. The V gene end was trimmed by 1 base and the J gene end by 8 bases; junction bases not matched to a gene: 4. Germline loops: CDR1 LGHNA, CDR2 YNFKEQ. CDR3 length: 14 residues. CDR3 protein: CASSQVGGSGELFF. The DNA of the CDR3 is TGTGCCAGCAGCCAAGTGGGGGGGTCGGGGGAGCTGTTTTTT.

This clonotype was observed at least ten times. This chain joins TRBV19 and TRBJ1-5; no reliable D call. The CDR3 length is 15 residues. V was clipped by 4 bases and J by 3 bases, with 13 bases between them. Per germline, CDR1 LNHDA and CDR2 SQIVND (reference sequence). CDR3 in amino acids: CASSTRSSINQPQHF. Here the CDR3 DNA reads TGTGCCAGTAGTACCAGGAGCAGTATCAATCAGCCCCAGCATTTT.

This sequence joins TRBV6-5 and TRBJ2-7, with D perhaps matching TRBD1 (6 bases). Germline V CDR1 and CDR2: MNHEY, SVGAGI. The CDR3 spans 13 residues. Trimming removed 5 bases at V and 1 base at J, with 9 bases between. The CDR3 sequence is CASSDRSSYEQYF. The DNA for the CDR3 is TGTGCCAGCAGTGACAGGTCATCCTACGAGCAGTACTTC.

This clonotype was counted only a few times. V and J are TRBV19 and TRBJ2-2, with D hard to call. V lost 7 bases, J lost 6 bases, and 18 bases lay in between. From germline, CDR1 is LNHDA and CDR2 SQIVND (reference sequence). There are 15 residues in the CDR3. This chain's CDR3 is CASNPVRGAAGELFF. The CDR3 DNA is TGTGCCAGTAACCCGGTTAGAGGAGCCGCCGGGGAGCTGTTTTTT.

This clonotype has just a few counts. The rearrangement links TRBV12-3 or TRBV12-4 to TRBJ1-1; D is ambiguous. Trimming left V 5 bases short and J 3 bases short, with 16 bases between. The CDR3 loop spans 15 amino acids. The CDR3 loop is CASSTPPRGYTEAFF. The CDR3 region has the DNA TGTGCCAGCAGTACCCCGCCCCGGGGATACACTGAAGCTTTCTTT.

The chain links TRBV7-9 to TRBJ2-1; 15 nucleotides match TRBD2. This CDR3 has 17 amino acids. V shed 1 base, J shed 10 bases, and the junction held 8 bases outside the gene matches. Germline-derived CDR1 and CDR2 are SEHNR and FQNEAQ (reference sequence). The CDR3 sequence: CASSLDPGLAGGEEQFF. The CDR3 DNA is TGTGCCAGCAGCTTAGACCCGGGACTAGCGGGGGGAGAAGAGCAGTTCTTC.

This clonotype was picked up many times. This chain connects TRBV6-2 or TRBV6-3 to TRBJ1-2; a weak D match, TRBD1 (5 bases). V dropped 2 bases and J dropped 2 bases, with 9 bases sitting between them. The CDR3 has 14 residues. Germline CDR1 and CDR2: MNHEY and SVGEGT. The CDR3 here is CASSYVGGNYGYTF. The DNA for the CDR3 is TGTGCCAGCAGTTACGTGGGGGGGAACTATGGCTACACCTTC.

The chain carries TRBV7-3 and TRBJ2-3; 8 bases align to TRBD2. V was clipped by 3 bases and J by 4 bases; unmatched bases: 3. This CDR3 is 14 amino acids long. Germline CDR1 is SGHTA and CDR2 is FQGTGA. The CDR3 sequence is CASSFAGGSDTQYF. Written as DNA, the CDR3 is TGTGCCAGCAGCTTTGCGGGGGGCTCAGATACGCAGTATTTT.

The sample holds many counts of this clonotype. The V gene is TRBV11-2, the J gene TRBJ2-7; D is tentatively TRBD1 or TRBD2 (5 bases each). Trimming pared 5 bases from V and 0 bases from J, leaving 11 bases between. This CDR3 has 14 amino acids. CDR1 is SGHAT and CDR2 is FQNNGV in the germline V gene. CDR3: CASSRDRNSYEQYF. For the CDR3, the DNA is TGTGCCAGCAGCCGGGACCGCAACTCCTACGAGCAGTACTTC.

This clonotype occurred a few times. This rearrangement joins TRBV25-1 to TRBJ1-1; unclear D gene. The CDR3 runs to 11 residues. V shed 4 bases and J shed 11 bases, with 11 bases lying between them. CDR1 is MGHDK, CDR2 SYGVNS, per germline. The CDR3 loop is CASSVDREAFF. DNA of the CDR3: TGTGCCAGCAGTGTAGATCGGGAGGCTTTCTTT.

This clonotype was recorded a few times. The CDR3 reads CASSLEPGTNTEAFF. The CDR3 DNA follows: TGTGCCAGCAGCTTGGAGCCAGGGACGAACACTGAAGCTTTCTTT. The rearrangement links TRBV5-4 to TRBJ1-1; tentatively, D is TRBD1 (5 bases). CDR1 SGHNT and CDR2 YYREEE come from the germline V gene (reference sequence). With 0 bases removed from V and 1 base from J, the gap between germline ends came to 10 bases. This CDR3 region has 15 residues.

This clonotype came up many times. The J gene is TRBJ2-1, the V gene TRBV4-2, with D perhaps TRBD2 (6 bases). CDR1 is LGHNA, CDR2 YNFKEQ, per germline. The CDR3 loop spans 15 amino acids. V lost 0 bases, J lost 4 bases, and 10 bases lay in between. The CDR3 sequence: CASSQDRGSYNEQFF. The DNA for the CDR3 is TGTGCCAGCAGCCAAGATCGGGGGTCATACAATGAGCAGTTCTTC.

In its sample, this clonotype was seen many times. This rearrangement joins TRBV7-9 to TRBJ1-2; D gene ambiguous. Germline V lookup: CDR1 SEHNR, CDR2 FQNEAQ (reference sequence). Trimming removed 1 base at V and 4 bases at J, with 10 bases between. This CDR3 spans 14 amino acids. The CDR3 spells CASSLGTESYGYTF. The CDR3, as DNA: TGTGCCAGCAGCTTAGGGACGGAGAGCTATGGCTACACCTTC.

In this sample, this clonotype turned up a few times. CDR3 protein: CASSLMGGNEQFF. The CDR3 nucleotides are TGTGCCAGCAGTTTAATGGGGGGCAATGAGCAGTTCTTC. The chain combines TRBV12-3 or TRBV12-4 with TRBJ2-1; a possible D gene is TRBD2 (6 bases). The CDR3 covers 13 residues. V was cut by 2 bases and J by 6 bases, with 8 bases left in between.